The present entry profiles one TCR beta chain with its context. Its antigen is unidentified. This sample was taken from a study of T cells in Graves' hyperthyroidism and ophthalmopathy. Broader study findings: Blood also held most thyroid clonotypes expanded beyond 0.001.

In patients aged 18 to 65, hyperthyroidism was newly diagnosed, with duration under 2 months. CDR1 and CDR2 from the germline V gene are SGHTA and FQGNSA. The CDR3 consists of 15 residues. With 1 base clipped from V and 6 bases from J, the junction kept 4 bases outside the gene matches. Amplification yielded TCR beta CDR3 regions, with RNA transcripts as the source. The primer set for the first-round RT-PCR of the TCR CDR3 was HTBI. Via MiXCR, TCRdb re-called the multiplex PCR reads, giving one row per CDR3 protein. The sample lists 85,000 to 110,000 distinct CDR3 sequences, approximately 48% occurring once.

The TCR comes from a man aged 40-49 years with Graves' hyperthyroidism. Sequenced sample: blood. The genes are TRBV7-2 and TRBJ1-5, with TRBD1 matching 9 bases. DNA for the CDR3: TGTGCCAGCAGCTTAGTGGGGACAGGGATTCAGCCCCAGCATTTT. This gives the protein CASSLVGTGIQPQHF.